These 3 T cell receptor beta chains came from one sample sequenced in a study of T cells after yellow fever vaccination. TCRdb reprocessed the 5' RACE reads with MiXCR, giving one entry per CDR3 protein. The sample carries hundreds of thousands of distinct CDR3 sequences, about 19% recorded once. The sequencing here drew on PBMCs, taken before the yellow fever booster vaccination. The receptors were gathered from a man younger than 35 who received the YFV17D yellow fever vaccine.

The sample holds a few counts of this clonotype. This rearrangement joins TRBV29-1 to TRBJ2-7; 7 bases match TRBD1. Germline V lookup: CDR1 SQVTM, CDR2 ANQGSEA. After removal of 7 bases from V and 6 bases from J, the junction contained 12 bases not matched to a gene. The CDR3 sequence is 13 residues long. For the CDR3, the DNA is TGCAGCGCTCAAGAGACAGGGTTCGGCGAGCAGTACTTC. It translates to CSAQETGFGEQYF.

This clonotype was counted ten times or more. V and J are TRBV4-2 and TRBJ2-1, with TRBD2 as a possible D gene (6 bases). V shed 4 bases and J shed 2 bases, with 12 bases lying between them. The CDR3 is made up of 15 amino acids. Looked up from germline, CDR1 is LGHNA and CDR2 is YNFKEQ. The chain's CDR3 is CASSPGDGPYNEQFF. In DNA, the CDR3 is TGTGCCAGCAGCCCGGGGGATGGGCCCTACAATGAGCAGTTCTTC.

This clonotype has more than one count but fewer than ten. This chain joins TRBV6-5 and TRBJ2-1; D is uncertain. V was pared by 0 bases and J by 9 bases, with 12 bases between. This CDR3 region has 14 residues. Germline V gene lookup returns CDR1 MNHEY and CDR2 SVGAGI. The CDR3 nucleotides are TGTGCCAGCAGTTACTCGATTTTCTTCATTGAGCAGTTCTTC. This sequence encodes CASSYSIFFIEQFF.